The entry below describes one T cell receptor beta chain. This clone appeared a few times. This clone's antigen is unknown. Per-nucleotide qualities are absent, and no much larger clonotype sits a single base away. The sample is drawn from a study of T cell responses to AZD1222 COVID-19 vaccine (dated by TCRdb to the early 2020s). Notes on the research overall: A total of 240 or so trial participants underwent TCR sequencing, of whom roughly 210 had received two doses of AZD1222 and some 25 had received two doses of the MenACWY control vaccine. Enrollment into the trials was organized by age into subgroups of 18-55, 56-69 and 70-plus years, and those subgroups contained approximately 150, 30 and 60 TCR-sequenced participants, respectively.

Reading the label with the study, this specimen's time point is: about 28 days (+/-7) after the second vaccine dose. Because spike-specific TCR depth and breadth did not differ between the two schedules, AZD1222 recipients who got a second dose at roughly 4 weeks were pooled with those who got a second dose at roughly 12 weeks. Samples from vaccinated people were obtained from the UK trials COV001 and COV002, which included a single-blind randomized controlled phase 2/3 trial of AZD1222 (ChAdOx1 nCoV-19) in healthy adults. For TCRbeta chain sequencing, PBMC samples from trial participants were taken at day 0 and at day 28 after the second dose. The CDR3, from cysteine to phenylalanine, totals 14 residues. Only the CDR3 DNA stays, 42 bases, in frame from base 1. Reading the germline V gene (reference sequence) gives CDR1 LGHDT and CDR2 YNNKEL. V is cut by 4 bases and J by 4 bases, and the space between the germline ends is 13 bases.

The CDR3 regions of human TCRbeta chains were analyzed by immunosequencing. In the source study's methods: TCRs in the repertoires were compared against a reference library of SARS-CoV-2-specific TCRs that had been generated with the MIRA antigen-specificity platform. Breadth meant the fraction of unique TCRs that were SARS-CoV-2-associated, whereas depth meant the fraction of total T cells that were SARS-CoV-2-associated. Using the MIRA data, each spike-specific TCR was assigned both to the spike region to which the TCR was reactive and to a CD4 or CD8 class. Log10-transformed breadth and depth values were compared by one-way ANOVA with Sidak's multiple comparisons tests. Not all clones reach the TCRdb copy of this immuneACCESS table, which keeps in-frame sequences only. Checked studies attribute under half of the gap to unresolved V genes and leave the rest unexplained. V, J and clone size are those of that table, while D and trimming were read from the DNA. The sample table contains fewer than 200,000 clones; only one count was recorded for 88% of them. The ten largest account for around a tenth of the sample.

What the work shows at the level of the full study, not this receptor alone: Participants were mostly white British and included more females than males, and it was suggested by the authors that clonal diversity may have been underestimated. Only six AZD1222 recipients were SARS-CoV-2 seropositive at baseline, limiting conclusions about previously exposed vaccinees. Reportedly, almost half of the unique spike-specific TCRs recognized epitopes lying outside the regions that are mutated in the B.1.351 and B.1.1.7 variants. Because no day 14 peak-response samples were available, the repertoires could be characterized only after the peak T cell response. In the small 56-69-year group, the increase in depth fell short of significance, most likely because of low power. Spike-specific TCR breadth and depth rose significantly after two AZD1222 doses compared with day 0 and with MenACWY recipients. CD4 TCRs associated with the vaccine covered the entire spike protein, and the dominant responses were in regions 160-218 and 743-854.

The TCR sequence derives from an adult who received the AZD1222 COVID-19 vaccine. The rearrangement joined TRBV3-1 (or the pseudogene TRBV3-2) to TRBJ2-5; TRBD2 is a possible D gene, resting on 6 matching bases. Specimen: peripheral blood, collected 28 days after the second AZD1222 dose. The DNA is as follows: TGTGCCAGCAGCCCTCGGACTATCCCAGAGACCCAGTACTTC. Translated, this gives CASSPRTIPETQYF.